Sequencing of this TCR beta chain was carried out in a study of T cells after yellow fever vaccination. At the level of the study: In the case of low-cell-number fractions, SMART-Seq v4 Ultra Low Input was used for preparation. Study-level points and caveats: Reappearance after the booster was seen for most primary-vaccination clones, at 95% to 96% CD4 and 85% to 90% CD8. Only a minor proportion of clonotypes was detected across both CD4 and CD8 compartments.

As TCR cDNA was made by 5'RACE template switching, a universal primer site and UMIs were added. TCRdb called the 5' RACE reads again in MiXCR, with one record for every CDR3 protein. The sample has about 340,000 distinct CDR3 sequences, 9.5% to 15% seen once. V was pared by 5 bases and J by 0 bases, with 14 bases between. The length of the CDR3 is 17 residues. Germline V gives CDR1 SGHVS, CDR2 FQNEAQ. This clonotype was found a few times. Antigen unknown. The sample in question was CD4+ T cells sorted from PBMCs, obtained 15 days after the yellow fever booster vaccination. This sequence joins TRBV7-8 and TRBJ2-6; no definite D call. This clonotype was obtained from a man between 18 and 29 years old who received the YFV17D yellow fever vaccine. DNA of the CDR3: TGTGCCAGCAGCCCCAGAAGGTTTCCCTCTGGGGCCAACGTCCTGACTTTC. Amino acids: CASSPRRFPSGANVLTF.